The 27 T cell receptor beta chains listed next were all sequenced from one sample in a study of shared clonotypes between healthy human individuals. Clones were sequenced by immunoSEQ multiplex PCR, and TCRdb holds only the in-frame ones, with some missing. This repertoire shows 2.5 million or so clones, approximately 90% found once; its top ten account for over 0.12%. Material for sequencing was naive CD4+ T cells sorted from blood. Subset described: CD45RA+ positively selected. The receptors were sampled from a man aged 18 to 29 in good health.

The CDR3 spells CASSLYRSGGAWDTQYF. The CDR3 coding sequence is TGTGCCAGCAGTTTATACCGTAGCGGGGGGGCGTGGGATACGCAGTATTTT. The genes are TRBV27 and TRBJ2-3; 11 nucleotides agree with TRBD2. CDR3 length: 17 residues. Germline V CDR1 and CDR2: MNHEY, SMNVEV (reference sequence). V lost 1 base to trimming and J lost 6 bases; unmatched junction nucleotides: 9.

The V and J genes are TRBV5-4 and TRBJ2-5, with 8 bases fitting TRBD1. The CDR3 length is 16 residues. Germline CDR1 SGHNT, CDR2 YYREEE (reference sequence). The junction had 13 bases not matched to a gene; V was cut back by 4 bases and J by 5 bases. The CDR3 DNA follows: TGTGCCAGCAGCCCCCAGGGGGCGCTTCCGGGGGAGACCCAGTACTTC. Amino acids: CASSPQGALPGETQYF.

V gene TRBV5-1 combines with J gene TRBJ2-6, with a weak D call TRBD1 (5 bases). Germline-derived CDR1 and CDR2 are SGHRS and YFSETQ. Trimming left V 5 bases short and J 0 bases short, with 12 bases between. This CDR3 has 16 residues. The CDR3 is CASSRRTSSGANVLTF. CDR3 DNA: TGCGCCAGCAGTCGAAGGACAAGCTCTGGGGCCAACGTCCTGACTTTC.

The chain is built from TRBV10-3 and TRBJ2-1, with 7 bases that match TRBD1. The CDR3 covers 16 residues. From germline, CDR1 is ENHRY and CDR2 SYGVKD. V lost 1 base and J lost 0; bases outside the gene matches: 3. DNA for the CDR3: TGTGCCATCAGTGAGTTGGGGGACAGCTCCTACAATGAGCAGTTCTTC. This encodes CAISELGDSSYNEQFF.

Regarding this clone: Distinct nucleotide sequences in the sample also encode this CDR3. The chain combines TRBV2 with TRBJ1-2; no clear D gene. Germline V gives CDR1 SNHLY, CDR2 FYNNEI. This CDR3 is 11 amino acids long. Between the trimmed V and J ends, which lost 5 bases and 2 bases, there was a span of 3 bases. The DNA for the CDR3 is TGTGCCAGCAGTCCGAACTATGGCTACACCTTC. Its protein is CASSPNYGYTF.

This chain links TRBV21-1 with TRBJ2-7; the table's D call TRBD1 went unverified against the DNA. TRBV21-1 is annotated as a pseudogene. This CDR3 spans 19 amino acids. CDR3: CASSNRLVNRGREHYEQYF. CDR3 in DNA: TGTGCCAGCAGCAACCGACTTGTCAACAGGGGGCGCGAACACTACGAGCAGTACTTC.

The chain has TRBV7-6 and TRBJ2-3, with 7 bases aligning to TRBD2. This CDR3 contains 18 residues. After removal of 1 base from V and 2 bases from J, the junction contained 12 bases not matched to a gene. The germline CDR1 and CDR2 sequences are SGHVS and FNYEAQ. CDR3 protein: CASSLEGGARAYTDTQYF. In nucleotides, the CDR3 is TGTGCCAGCAGCTTAGAGGGAGGGGCGCGGGCCTACACAGATACGCAGTATTTT.

The CDR3 coding sequence is TGTGCCAGCAGCGTAGGAGAGGCAGGCAATAGGGATTCACCCCTCCACTTT. Its translation: CASSVGEAGNRDSPLHF. The chain uses TRBV9 and TRBJ1-6; D not resolved. CDR1 SGDLS and CDR2 YYNGEE come from the germline V gene. The CDR3 totals 17 residues. V lost 0 bases to trimming and J lost 8 bases, with 18 bases between them.

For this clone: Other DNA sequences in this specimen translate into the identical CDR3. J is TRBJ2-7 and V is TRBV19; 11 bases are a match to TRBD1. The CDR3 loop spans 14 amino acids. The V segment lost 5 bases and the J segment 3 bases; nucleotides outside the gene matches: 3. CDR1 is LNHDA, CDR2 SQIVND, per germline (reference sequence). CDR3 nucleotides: TGTGCCAGTAGTTCCGGGACAGGGGGCTACGAGCAGTACTTC. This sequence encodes CASSSGTGGYEQYF.

The DNA for the CDR3 is TGTGCCAGCTCCGACGGGGCAAGGTGGGAGACCCAGTACTTC. It specifies CASSDGARWETQYF. This rearrangement joins TRBV18 to TRBJ2-5; D possibly matches TRBD1 or TRBD2 (5 bases each). The CDR3 has 14 residues. V shed 6 bases and J shed 5 bases, with 16 bases lying between them. Per the germline V gene, CDR1 is KGHSH and CDR2 is LQKENI.

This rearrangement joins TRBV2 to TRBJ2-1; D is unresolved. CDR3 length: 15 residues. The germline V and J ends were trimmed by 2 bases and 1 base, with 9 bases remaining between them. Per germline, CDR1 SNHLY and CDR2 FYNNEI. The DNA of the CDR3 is TGTGCCAGCAGTGAACTGGTGGGGTCCTACAATGAGCAGTTCTTC. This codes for CASSELVGSYNEQFF.

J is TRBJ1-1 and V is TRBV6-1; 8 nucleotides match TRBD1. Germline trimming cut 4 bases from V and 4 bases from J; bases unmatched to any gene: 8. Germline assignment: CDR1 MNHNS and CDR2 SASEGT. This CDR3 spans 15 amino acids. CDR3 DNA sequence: TGTGCCAGCAGTGGAGTGGACAGGGTAGCCACTGAAGCTTTCTTT. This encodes CASSGVDRVATEAFF.

Here the CDR3 DNA reads TGTGCCAGCAGCACAGGGGCCGGGTACAATGAGCAGTTCTTC. Its translation: CASSTGAGYNEQFF. This chain links TRBV7-2 with TRBJ2-1, with 7 nucleotides matching TRBD1. Trimming at V came to 5 bases and at J to 4 bases, leaving 5 bases not matched to a gene. The CDR3 contains 14 residues. Germline V CDR1 and CDR2: SGHTA, FQGNSA. The variable domain in full, with the rest retrieved from reference TRBV7-2 and TRBJ2-1, is GAGVSQSPSNKVTEKGKDVELRCDPISGHTALYWYRQSLGQGLEFLIYFQGNSAPDKSGLPSDRFSAERTGGSVSTLTIQRTQQEDSAVYLCASSTGAGYNEQFFGPGTRLTVL.

In DNA form, the CDR3 reads TGTGCCAGCAGCTTGTCATCGGGGCAATCCTACGAGCAGTACTTC. Protein product: CASSLSSGQSYEQYF. This chain connects TRBV5-4 to TRBJ2-7; D is perhaps TRBD1 or TRBD2 (5 bases each). The CDR3 contains 15 residues. Germline CDR1 and CDR2: SGHNT and YYREEE (reference sequence). Trimming shortened V by 1 base and J by 1 base, and 12 bases separated the two germline ends. The variable domain in full, with the rest retrieved from reference TRBV5-4 and TRBJ2-7, is ETGVTQSPTHLIKTRGQQVTLRCSSQSGHNTVSWYQQALGQGPQFIFQYYREEENGRGNFPPRFSGLQFPNYSSELNVNALELDDSALYLCASSLSSGQSYEQYFGPGTRLTVT.

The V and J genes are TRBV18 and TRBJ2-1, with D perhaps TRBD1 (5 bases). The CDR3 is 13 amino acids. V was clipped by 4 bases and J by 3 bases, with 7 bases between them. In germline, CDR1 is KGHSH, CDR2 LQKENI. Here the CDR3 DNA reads TGTGCCAGCTCACTTCAGGGCTACAATGAGCAGTTCTTC. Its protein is CASSLQGYNEQFF.

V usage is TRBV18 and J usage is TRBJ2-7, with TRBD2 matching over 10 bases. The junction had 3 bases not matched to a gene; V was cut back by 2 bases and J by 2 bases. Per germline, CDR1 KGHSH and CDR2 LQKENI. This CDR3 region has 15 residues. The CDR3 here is CASSPSGRGTYEQYF. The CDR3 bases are TGTGCCAGCTCACCAAGCGGGAGGGGGACCTACGAGCAGTACTTC.

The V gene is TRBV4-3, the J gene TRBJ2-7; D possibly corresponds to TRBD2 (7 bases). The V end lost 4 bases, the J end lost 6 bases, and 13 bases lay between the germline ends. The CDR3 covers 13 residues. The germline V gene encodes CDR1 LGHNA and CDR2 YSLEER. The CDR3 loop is CASSPGEGGEQYF. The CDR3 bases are TGCGCCAGCAGCCCAGGGGAGGGGGGCGAGCAGTACTTC.

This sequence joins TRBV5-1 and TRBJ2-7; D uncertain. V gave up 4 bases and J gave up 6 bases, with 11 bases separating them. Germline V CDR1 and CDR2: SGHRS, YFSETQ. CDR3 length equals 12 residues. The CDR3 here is CASSRVGTEQYF. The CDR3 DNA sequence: TGCGCCAGCAGCCGGGTGGGAACCGAGCAGTACTTC.

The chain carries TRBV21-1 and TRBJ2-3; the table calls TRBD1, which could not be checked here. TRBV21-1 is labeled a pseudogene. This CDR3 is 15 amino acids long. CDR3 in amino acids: CASSSGGQGIDTQYF. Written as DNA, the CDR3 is TGTGCCAGCAGCTCCGGTGGACAGGGGATTGATACGCAGTATTTT.

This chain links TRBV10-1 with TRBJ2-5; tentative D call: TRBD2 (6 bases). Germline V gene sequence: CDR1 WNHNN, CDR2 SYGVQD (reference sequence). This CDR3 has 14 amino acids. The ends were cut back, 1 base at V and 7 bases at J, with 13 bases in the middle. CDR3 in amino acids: CASSEWRLGGTQYF. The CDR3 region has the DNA TGCGCCAGCAGTGAGTGGCGACTAGGCGGGACCCAGTACTTC.

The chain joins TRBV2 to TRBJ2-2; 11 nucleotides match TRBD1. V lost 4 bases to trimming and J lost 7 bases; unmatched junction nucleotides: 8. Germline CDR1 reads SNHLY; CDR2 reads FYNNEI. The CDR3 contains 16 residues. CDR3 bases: TGTGCCAGCAGTGGAGTCGGACAGGGGGCCAACGGGGAGCTGTTTTTT. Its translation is CASSGVGQGANGELFF.

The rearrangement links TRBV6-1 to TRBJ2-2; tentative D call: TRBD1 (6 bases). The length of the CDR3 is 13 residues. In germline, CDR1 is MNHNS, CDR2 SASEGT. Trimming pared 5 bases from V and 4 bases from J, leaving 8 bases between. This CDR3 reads CASSSQGTGELFF. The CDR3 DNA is TGTGCCAGCAGTTCACAGGGCACCGGGGAGCTGTTTTTT.

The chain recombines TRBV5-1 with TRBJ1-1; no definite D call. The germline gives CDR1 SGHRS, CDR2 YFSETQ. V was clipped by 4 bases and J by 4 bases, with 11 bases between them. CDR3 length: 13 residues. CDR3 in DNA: TGCGCCAGCAGCCCGGGTGGGTTCACTGAAGCTTTCTTT. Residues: CASSPGGFTEAFF.

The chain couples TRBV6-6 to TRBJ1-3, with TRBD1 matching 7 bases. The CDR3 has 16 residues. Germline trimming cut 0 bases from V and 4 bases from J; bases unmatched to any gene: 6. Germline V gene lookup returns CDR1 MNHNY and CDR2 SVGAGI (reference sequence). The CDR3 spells CASSYSGQGGGNTIYF. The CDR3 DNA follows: TGTGCCAGCAGTTACTCGGGGCAGGGGGGCGGAAACACCATATATTTT.

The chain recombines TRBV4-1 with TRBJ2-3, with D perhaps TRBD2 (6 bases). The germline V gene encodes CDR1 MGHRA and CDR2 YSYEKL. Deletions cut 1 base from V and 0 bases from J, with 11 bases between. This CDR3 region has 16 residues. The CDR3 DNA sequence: TGCGCCAGCAGCCAAGGGGGACTGCTTAGCACAGATACGCAGTATTTT. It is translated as CASSQGGLLSTDTQYF.

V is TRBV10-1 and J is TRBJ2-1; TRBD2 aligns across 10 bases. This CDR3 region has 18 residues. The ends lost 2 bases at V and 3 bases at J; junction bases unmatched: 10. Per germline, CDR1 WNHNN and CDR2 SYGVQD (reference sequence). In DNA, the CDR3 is TGCGCCAGCAGTGAGGTTACCGGGACTAGCGTGAACTACAATGAGCAGTTCTTC. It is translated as CASSEVTGTSVNYNEQFF.

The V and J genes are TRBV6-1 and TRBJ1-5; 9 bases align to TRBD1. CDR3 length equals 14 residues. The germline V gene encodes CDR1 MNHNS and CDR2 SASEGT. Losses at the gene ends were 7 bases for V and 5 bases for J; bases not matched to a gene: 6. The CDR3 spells CASNPQGAYQPQHF. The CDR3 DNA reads TGTGCCAGCAATCCACAGGGGGCGTATCAGCCCCAGCATTTT.